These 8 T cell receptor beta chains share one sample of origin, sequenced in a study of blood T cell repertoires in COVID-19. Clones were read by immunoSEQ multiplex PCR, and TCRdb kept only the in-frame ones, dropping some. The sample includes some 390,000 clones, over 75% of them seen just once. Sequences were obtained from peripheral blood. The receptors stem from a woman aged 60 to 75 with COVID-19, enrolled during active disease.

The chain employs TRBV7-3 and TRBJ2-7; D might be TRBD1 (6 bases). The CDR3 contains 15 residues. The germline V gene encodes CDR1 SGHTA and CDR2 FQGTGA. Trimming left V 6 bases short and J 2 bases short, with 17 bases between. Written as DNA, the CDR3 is TGTGCCAGCAGTCAGCATGTATGGGGGCCCTACGAGCAGTACTTC. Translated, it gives CASSQHVWGPYEQYF.

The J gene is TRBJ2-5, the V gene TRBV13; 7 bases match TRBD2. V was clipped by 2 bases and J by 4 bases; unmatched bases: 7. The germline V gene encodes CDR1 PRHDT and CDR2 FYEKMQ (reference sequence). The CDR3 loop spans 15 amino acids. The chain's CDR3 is CASSLSRGDRETQYF. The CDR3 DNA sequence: TGTGCCAGCAGCTTAAGCCGGGGGGATAGAGAGACCCAGTACTTC.

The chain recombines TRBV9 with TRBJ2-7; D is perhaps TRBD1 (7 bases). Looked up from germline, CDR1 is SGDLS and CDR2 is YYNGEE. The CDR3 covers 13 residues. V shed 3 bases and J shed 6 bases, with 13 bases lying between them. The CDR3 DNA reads TGTGCCAGCAGCGCCCAGGGGGGTAGCGAGCAGTACTTC. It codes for CASSAQGGSEQYF.

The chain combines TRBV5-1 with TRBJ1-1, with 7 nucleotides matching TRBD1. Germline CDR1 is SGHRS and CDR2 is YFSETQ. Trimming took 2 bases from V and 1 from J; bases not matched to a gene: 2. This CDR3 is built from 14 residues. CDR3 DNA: TGCGCCAGCAGCTTCAGGGGGGCGAACACTGAAGCTTTCTTT. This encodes CASSFRGANTEAFF.

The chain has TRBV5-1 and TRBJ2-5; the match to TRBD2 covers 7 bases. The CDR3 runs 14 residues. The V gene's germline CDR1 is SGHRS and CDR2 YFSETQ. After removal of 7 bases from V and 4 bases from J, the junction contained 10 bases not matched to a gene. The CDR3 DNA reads TGCGCCAGCGGTCACGGGGGGTCGGGAGAGACCCAGTACTTC. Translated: CASGHGGSGETQYF. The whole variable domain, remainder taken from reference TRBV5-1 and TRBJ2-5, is KAGVTQTPRYLIKTRGQQVTLSCSPISGHRSVSWYQQTPGQGLQFLFEYFSETQRNKGNFPGRFSGRQFSNSRSEMNVSTLELGDSALYLCASGHGGSGETQYFGPGTRLLVL.

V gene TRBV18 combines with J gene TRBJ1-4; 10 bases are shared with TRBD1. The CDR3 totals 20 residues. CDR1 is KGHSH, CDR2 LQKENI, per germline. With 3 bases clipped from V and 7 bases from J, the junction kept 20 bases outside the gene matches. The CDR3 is CASSPKRQGAEAEESEKLFF. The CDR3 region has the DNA TGTGCCAGCTCACCTAAACGACAGGGGGCGGAAGCGGAGGAGAGTGAAAAACTGTTTTTT.

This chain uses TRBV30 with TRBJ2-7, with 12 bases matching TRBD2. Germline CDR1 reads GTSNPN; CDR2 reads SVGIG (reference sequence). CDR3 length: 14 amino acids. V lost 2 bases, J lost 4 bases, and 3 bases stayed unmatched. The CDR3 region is CAWSRLAGVYEQYF. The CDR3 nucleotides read TGTGCCTGGAGTCGACTAGCGGGGGTTTACGAGCAGTACTTC.

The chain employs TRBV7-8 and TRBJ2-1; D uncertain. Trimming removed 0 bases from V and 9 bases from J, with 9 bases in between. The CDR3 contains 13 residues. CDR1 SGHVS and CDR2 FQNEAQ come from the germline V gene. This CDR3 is CASSLAVSVEQFF. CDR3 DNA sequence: TGTGCCAGCAGCTTAGCGGTCAGTGTTGAGCAGTTCTTC.